What follows are 5 T cell receptor beta chains derived from one specimen sequenced in a study of shared clonotypes between healthy human individuals (dated by TCRdb to 2018 to 2020). CD8 naive samples were obtained by positive selection for CCR7 among CD45RO-negative cells, yielding a CD45RA+CCR7+ population from which TemRA cells were excluded. Library creation used the immunoSEQ multiplex PCR assay. TCRdb took over this immuneACCESS table, retaining in-frame rearrangements with V and J assigned. Such tables are incomplete; in checked studies, under half of the missing clones stem from an unresolved V gene, and the remainder is unexplained. The sample profile shows 2 million to 2.5 million clones; about 93% of them were found once. The ten largest clonotypes hold roughly 1.8% of the sample. What was sequenced was naive CD8+ T cells from PBMCs. The cell subset or site label corresponds to: CD45RA+CCR7+. The receptors were sampled from a man aged 18 to 29 in good health. Some clones in this sample may be carry-over from other donors' samples.

The genes are TRBV6-5 and TRBJ1-1; tentative D call: TRBD1 (5 bases). V gave up 6 bases and J gave up 11 bases, with 13 bases separating them. CDR3 length equals 11 residues. CDR1 and CDR2 (germline): MNHEY, SVGAGI. CDR3 in DNA: TGTGCCAGCAGGGGGACCCCGGTGGCTTTCTTT. This gives the protein CASRGTPVAFF.

This clone turned up a few times. The V call is TRBV27, the J call TRBJ1-5; 8 bases line up with TRBD1. The CDR3 is made up of 14 amino acids. J was trimmed by 2 bases and V by 6 bases; bases with no gene match: 3. CDR1 is MNHEY and CDR2 is SMNVEV in the germline V gene (reference sequence). The CDR3 sequence is CASRPTGGNQPQHF. DNA of the CDR3: TGTGCCAGCAGACCGACAGGGGGCAATCAGCCCCAGCATTTT.

In regard to this clone: The same CDR3 arises from other DNA sequences in this sample as well. The CDR3 sequence: CASSFVGGSYEQYF. The CDR3 coding sequence is TGTGCCAGCAGTTTCGTCGGAGGCTCCTACGAGCAGTACTTC. The genes are TRBV28 and TRBJ2-7; tentative D call: TRBD2 (5 bases). CDR3 length: 14 residues. Germline assignment: CDR1 MDHEN and CDR2 SYDVKM. Trimming took off 3 bases at V and 0 bases at J, with 9 bases between the two ends.

The chain combines TRBV29-1 with TRBJ1-2, with D possibly being TRBD1 (5 bases). The V end was cut by 2 bases, the J end by 3 bases, with 22 bases between. There are 17 residues in the CDR3. Germline V CDR1 and CDR2: SQVTM, ANQGSEA. The CDR3 reads CSVETHPLRARDYGYTF. Here the CDR3 DNA reads TGCAGCGTTGAAACGCACCCTCTCAGGGCGCGGGACTATGGCTACACCTTC.

The V gene is TRBV27, the J gene TRBJ1-5; the D gene is possibly TRBD1 (5 bases). This CDR3 is built from 16 residues. CDR1 and CDR2 from the germline V gene are MNHEY and SMNVEV (reference sequence). The V gene lost 2 bases and the J gene lost 4 bases, with 15 bases spanning the gap. The CDR3 DNA sequence: TGTGCCAGCAGTTTAGTGGGGGGGTCTAGAAATCAGCCCCAGCATTTT. Protein product: CASSLVGGSRNQPQHF.